This T cell receptor (beta chain) was recorded in a study of human T cells and chemical hapten exposure. Study summary: Weekly diphenylcyclopropenone doses were given to patients' scalps across the roughly 22-week study.

V lost 4 bases to trimming and J lost 2 bases; unmatched junction nucleotides: 5. This CDR3 comprises 16 residues. CDR1 and CDR2 from the germline V gene are LGHDT and YNNKEL (reference sequence). During construction of the library, unique molecular identifiers were attached to individual cDNA molecules for quantitative, reproducible TCR counting. TCRdb re-derived calls from the RACE reads in MiXCR, one entry per CDR3 protein. The table records approximately 340,000 distinct CDR3 sequences, around 7% of them present only once. Study conclusions and caveats: Expanded TCR sets contained significantly more large CDR3 similarity clusters than controls.

Time point meaning: patch test 1, 2 weeks after DPC sensitization. Treatment in this sample: therapeutic diphenylcyclopropenone sensitization with weekly scalp DPC. This clonotype has a count of ten or more. Its specificity is not known. The clonotype originates from a woman in her late teens or twenties with alopecia areata. Some clones in this sample may be carry-over from other donors' samples. J is TRBJ2-6 and V is TRBV3-1; 7 positions match TRBD1. Here the sequenced sample was whole blood, taken in connection with sensitization to the hapten diphenylcyclopropenone (DPC). CDR3 sequence: CASSPRDRAGANVLTF. The CDR3 nucleotides read TGTGCCAGCAGCCCCCGGGACAGAGCTGGGGCCAACGTCCTGACTTTC. The full variable domain, completed using reference TRBV3-1 and TRBJ2-6, is DTAVSQTPKYLVTQMGNDKSIKCEQNLGHDTMYWYKQDSKKFLKIMFSYNNKELIINETVPNRFSPKSPDKAHLNLHINSLELGDSAVYFCASSPRDRAGANVLTFGAGSRLTVL.